This paragraph reports one T cell receptor (beta chain). These data originate in a study of blood T cell repertoires in COVID-19. About the study: The origin of the acute and convalescent COVID-19 samples was the United States, Italy and Spain. In each case, the material was cDNA or gDNA derived from T cells, B-cell-depleted T cells, or PBMCs.

V was pared by 8 bases and J by 6 bases, with 17 bases between. This CDR3 is 13 amino acids long. TCRdb's table, derived via immunoSEQ multiplex PCR, lists solely in-frame clones and lacks some. The table has around 100,000 clones, around nine tenths seen once; the top ten hold 4.9%. The clonotype originates from a woman older than 75 with acute or convalescent COVID-19. The specimen sequenced was peripheral blood. V is TRBV12-3 or TRBV12-4 and J is TRBJ2-7; D might be TRBD1 (6 bases). In DNA form, the CDR3 reads TGTGCCAGCTCCCCCCAGGGGTGGCGCGAGCAGTACTTC. It codes for CASSPQGWREQYF.